This T cell receptor (beta chain) was obtained from a study of Ad26.COV2.S vaccination and SARS-CoV-2 variants. Whole-study results and caveats: Post-vaccination breadth of spike-specific CD8+ and CD4+ T cell responses was reportedly substantial. Vaccine recipients had higher spike-specific TCR breadth than placebo recipients.

V shed 3 bases, J shed 5 bases, and the junction held 4 bases outside the gene matches. Germline V gene lookup returns CDR1 LGHDT and CDR2 YNNKEL (reference sequence). The CDR3 has 14 residues. Regarding treatment: around 19 received Ad26.COV2.S at low or high dose, single or two shots; five or six received placebo; per-sample allocation not given. Following the first vaccine or placebo injection, samples were taken on day 63. This clone was counted between two and nine times. Its cognate antigen is unknown. TCRdb's copy holds only in-frame clones and misses some; the assay was immunoSEQ multiplex PCR. The sample shows about 350,000 clones, roughly 81% of them seen only once.

Material: peripheral blood, obtained in a trial of Ad26.COV2.S vaccine versus placebo. This receptor was taken from a person aged 18-60 years who received the Ad26.COV2.S COVID-19 vaccine or a placebo. The rearrangement links TRBV3-1 (or the pseudogene TRBV3-2) to TRBJ1-1, with 9 bases fitting TRBD1. The CDR3 DNA follows: TGTGCCAGCAGCCAGGGGACAGGGAGAACTGAAGCTTTCTTT. Residues: CASSQGTGRTEAFF.